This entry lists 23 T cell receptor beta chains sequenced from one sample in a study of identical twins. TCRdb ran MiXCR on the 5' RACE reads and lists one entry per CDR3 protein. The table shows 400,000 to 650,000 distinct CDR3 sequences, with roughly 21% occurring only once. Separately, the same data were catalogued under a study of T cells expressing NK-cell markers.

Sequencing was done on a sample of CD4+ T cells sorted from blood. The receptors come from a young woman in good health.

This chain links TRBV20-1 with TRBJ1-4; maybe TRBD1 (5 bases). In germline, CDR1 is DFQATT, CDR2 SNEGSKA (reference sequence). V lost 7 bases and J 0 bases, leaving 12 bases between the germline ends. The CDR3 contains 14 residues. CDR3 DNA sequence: TGCAGTGTGAGGGGAAGCACAACTAATGAAAAACTGTTTTTT. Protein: CSVRGSTTNEKLFF.

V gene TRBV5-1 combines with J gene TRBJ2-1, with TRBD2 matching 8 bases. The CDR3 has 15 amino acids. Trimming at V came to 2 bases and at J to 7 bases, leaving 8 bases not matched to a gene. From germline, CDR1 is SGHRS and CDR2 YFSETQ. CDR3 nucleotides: TGCGCCAGCAGCTTATTGGCGGGGGGCACAAATGAGCAGTTCTTC. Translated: CASSLLAGGTNEQFF.

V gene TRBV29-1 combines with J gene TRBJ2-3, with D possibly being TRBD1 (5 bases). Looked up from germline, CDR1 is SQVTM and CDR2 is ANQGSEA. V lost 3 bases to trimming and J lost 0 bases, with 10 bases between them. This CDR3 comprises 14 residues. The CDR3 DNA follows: TGCAGCGTTGATGGGGCCGTTAGCACAGATACGCAGTATTTT. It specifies CSVDGAVSTDTQYF.

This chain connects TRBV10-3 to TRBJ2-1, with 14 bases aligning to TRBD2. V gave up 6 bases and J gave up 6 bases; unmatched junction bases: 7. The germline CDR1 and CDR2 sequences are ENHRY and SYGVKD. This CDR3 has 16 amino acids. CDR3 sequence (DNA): TGTGCCATCAGACAACGGGGACTAGCGGGGGTCAATGAGCAGTTCTTC. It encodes CAIRQRGLAGVNEQFF.

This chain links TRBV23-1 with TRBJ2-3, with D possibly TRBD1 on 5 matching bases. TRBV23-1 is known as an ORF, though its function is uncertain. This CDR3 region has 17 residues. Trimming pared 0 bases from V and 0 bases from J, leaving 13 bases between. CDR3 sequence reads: CASSQSGPITSTDTQYF. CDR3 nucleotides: TGCGCCAGCAGTCAATCGGGGCCGATCACTAGCACAGATACGCAGTATTTT.

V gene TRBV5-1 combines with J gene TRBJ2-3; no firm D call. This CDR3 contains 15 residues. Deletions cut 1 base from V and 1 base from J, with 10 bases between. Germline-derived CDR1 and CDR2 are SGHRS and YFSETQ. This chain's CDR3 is CASSLSALRTDTQYF. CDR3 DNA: TGCGCCAGCAGCTTGTCGGCTCTCCGCACAGATACGCAGTATTTT.

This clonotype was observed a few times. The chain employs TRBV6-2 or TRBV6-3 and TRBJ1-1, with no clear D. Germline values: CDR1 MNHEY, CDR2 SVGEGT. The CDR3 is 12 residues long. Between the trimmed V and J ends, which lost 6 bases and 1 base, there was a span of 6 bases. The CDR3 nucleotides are TGTGCCAGCAGACCCACGAACACTGAAGCTTTCTTT. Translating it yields CASRPTNTEAFF.

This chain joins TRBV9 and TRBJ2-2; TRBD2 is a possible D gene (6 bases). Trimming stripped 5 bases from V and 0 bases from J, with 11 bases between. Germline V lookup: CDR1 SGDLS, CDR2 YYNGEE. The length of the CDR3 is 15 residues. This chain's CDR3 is CASSISGPNTGELFF. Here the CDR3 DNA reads TGTGCCAGCAGTATTAGCGGTCCGAACACCGGGGAGCTGTTTTTT. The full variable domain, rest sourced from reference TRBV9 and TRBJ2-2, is DSGVTQTPKHLITATGQRVTLRCSPRSGDLSVYWYQQSLDQGLQFLIQYYNGEERAKGNILERFSAQQFPDLHSELNLSSLELGDSALYFCASSISGPNTGELFFGEGSRLTVL.

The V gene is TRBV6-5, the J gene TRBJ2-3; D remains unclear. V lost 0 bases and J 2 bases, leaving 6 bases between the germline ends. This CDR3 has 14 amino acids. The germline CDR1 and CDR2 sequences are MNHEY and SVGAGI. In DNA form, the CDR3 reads TGTGCCAGCAGTTACTCGATAGTCACAGATACGCAGTATTTT. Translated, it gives CASSYSIVTDTQYF.

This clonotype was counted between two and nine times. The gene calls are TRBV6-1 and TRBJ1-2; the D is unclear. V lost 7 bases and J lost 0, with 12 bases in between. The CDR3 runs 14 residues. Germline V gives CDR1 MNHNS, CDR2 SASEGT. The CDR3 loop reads CASTSGFTNYGYTF. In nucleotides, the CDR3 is TGTGCCAGCACTTCGGGCTTCACTAACTATGGCTACACCTTC.

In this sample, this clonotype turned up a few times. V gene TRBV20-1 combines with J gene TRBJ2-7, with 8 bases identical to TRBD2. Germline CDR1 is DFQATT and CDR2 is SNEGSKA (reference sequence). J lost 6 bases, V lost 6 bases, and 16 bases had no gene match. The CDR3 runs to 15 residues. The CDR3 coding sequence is TGCAGTGCCCTATCGCGGGGACTAGGATCTTCCGAGCAGTACTTC. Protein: CSALSRGLGSSEQYF.

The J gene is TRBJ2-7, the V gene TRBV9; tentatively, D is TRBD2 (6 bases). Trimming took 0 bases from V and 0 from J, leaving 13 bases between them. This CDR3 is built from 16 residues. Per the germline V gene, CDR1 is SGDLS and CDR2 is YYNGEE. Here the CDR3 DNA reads TGTGCCAGCAGCGTAGGGGCGGGGCGAAGCTCCTACGAGCAGTACTTC. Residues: CASSVGAGRSSYEQYF.

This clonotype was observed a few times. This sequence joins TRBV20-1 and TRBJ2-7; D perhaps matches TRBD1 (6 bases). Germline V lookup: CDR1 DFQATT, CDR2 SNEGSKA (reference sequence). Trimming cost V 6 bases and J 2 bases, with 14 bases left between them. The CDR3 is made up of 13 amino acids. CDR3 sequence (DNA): TGCAGTGCCTACGGACAGCACCCCTACGAGCAGTACTTC. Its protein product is CSAYGQHPYEQYF.

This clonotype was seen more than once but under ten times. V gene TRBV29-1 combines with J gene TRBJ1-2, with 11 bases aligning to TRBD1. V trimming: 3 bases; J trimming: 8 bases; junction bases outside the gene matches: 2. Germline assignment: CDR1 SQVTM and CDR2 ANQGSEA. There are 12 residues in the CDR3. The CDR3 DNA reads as TGCAGCGTTGAGGACAGGGGGCAAGGCTACACCTTC. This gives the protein CSVEDRGQGYTF.

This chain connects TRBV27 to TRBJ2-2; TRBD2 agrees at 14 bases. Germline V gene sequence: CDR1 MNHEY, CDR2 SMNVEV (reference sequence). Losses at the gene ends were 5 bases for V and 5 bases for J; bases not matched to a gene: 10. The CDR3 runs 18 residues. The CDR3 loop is CASSIAGTSGSRTGELFF. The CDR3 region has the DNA TGTGCCAGCAGTATCGCCGGGACTAGCGGGAGTCGGACCGGGGAGCTGTTTTTT.

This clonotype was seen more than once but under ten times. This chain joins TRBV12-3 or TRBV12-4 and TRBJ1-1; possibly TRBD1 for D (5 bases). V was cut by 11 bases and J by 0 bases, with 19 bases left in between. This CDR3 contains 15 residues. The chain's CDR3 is CASQGRSSLNTEAFF. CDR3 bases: TGTGCCTCCCAGGGACGGTCGTCCTTGAACACTGAAGCTTTCTTT.

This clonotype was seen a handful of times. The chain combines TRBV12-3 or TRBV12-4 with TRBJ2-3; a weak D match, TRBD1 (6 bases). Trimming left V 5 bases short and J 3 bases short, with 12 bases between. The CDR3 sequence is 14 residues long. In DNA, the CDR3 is TGTGCCAGCAGTCCGGACAGAAGTACAGATACGCAGTATTTT. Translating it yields CASSPDRSTDTQYF.

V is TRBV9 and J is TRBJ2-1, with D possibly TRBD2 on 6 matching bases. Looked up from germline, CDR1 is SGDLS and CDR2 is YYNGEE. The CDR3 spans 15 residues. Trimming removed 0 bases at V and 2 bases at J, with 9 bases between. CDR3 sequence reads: CASSVAGSPYNEQFF. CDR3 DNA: TGTGCCAGCAGCGTAGCCGGGAGTCCCTACAATGAGCAGTTCTTC.

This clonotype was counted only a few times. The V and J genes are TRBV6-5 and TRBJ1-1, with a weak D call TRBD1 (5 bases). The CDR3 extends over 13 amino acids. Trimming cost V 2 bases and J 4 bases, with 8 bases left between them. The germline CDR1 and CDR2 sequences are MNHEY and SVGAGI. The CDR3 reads CASSYRGGTEAFF. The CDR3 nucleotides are TGTGCCAGCAGTTACCGCGGGGGCACTGAAGCTTTCTTT.

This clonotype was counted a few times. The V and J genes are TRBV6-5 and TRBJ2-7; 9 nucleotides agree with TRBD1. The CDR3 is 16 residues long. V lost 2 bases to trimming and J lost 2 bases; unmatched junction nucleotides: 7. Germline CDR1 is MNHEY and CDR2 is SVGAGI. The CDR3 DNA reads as TGTGCCAGCAGTTACCGGAGGACAGGGGAAACCTACGAGCAGTACTTC. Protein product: CASSYRRTGETYEQYF.

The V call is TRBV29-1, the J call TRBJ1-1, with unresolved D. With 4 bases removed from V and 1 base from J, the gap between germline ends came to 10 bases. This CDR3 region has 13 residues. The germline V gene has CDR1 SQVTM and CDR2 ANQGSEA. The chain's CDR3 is CSVARTENTEAFF. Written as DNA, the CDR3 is TGCAGCGTTGCCCGGACGGAGAACACTGAAGCTTTCTTT.

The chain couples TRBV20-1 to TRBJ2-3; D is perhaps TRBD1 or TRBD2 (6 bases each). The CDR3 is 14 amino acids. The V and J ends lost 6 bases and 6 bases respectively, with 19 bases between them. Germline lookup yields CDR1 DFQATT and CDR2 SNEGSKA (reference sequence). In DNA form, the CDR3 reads TGCAGTGCGCCGGGGGCGGGGCTAGGGGATACGCAGTATTTT. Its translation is CSAPGAGLGDTQYF.

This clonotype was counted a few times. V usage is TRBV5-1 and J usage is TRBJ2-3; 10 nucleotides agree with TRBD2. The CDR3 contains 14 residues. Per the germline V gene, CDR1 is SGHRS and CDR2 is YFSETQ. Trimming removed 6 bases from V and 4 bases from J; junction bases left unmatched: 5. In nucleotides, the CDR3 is TGCGCCAGCAAAGCGGGAGGGCACCCAGATACGCAGTATTTT. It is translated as CASKAGGHPDTQYF.